One sample yielded the 18 T cell receptor beta chains listed below, sequenced in a study of blood T cell repertoires in COVID-19. The data were produced by immunoSEQ multiplex PCR, yet TCRdb's version contains in-frame clones alone and is incomplete. This sample yields about 230,000 clones, of which 83% are seen a single time; 7.4% belongs to the top ten. The sequencing input was peripheral blood. Source of these receptors: a woman aged 45 to 65 with acute or convalescent COVID-19.

The V and J genes are TRBV28 and TRBJ2-7, with TRBD2 matching over 7 bases. The germline V gene encodes CDR1 MDHEN and CDR2 SYDVKM. The CDR3 runs to 16 residues. V was pared by 5 bases and J by 6 bases, with 16 bases of the junction left unmatched. The CDR3 sequence: CASSDPPGGGFGEQYF. The DNA of the CDR3 is TGTGCCAGCAGTGACCCCCCGGGGGGAGGGTTTGGCGAGCAGTACTTC.

The V call is TRBV10-3, the J call TRBJ2-2; 7 bases match TRBD2. CDR1 and CDR2 from the germline V gene are ENHRY and SYGVKD. CDR3 length: 14 amino acids. V trimming: 2 bases; J trimming: 7 bases; junction bases outside the gene matches: 4. The CDR3 region is CAISELGEGGELFF. The CDR3 DNA is TGTGCCATCAGTGAGCTGGGGGAGGGCGGGGAGCTGTTTTTT.

This sequence joins TRBV15 and TRBJ2-1; TRBD2 matches at 8 bases. The ends lost 0 bases at V and 6 bases at J; junction bases unmatched: 13. From germline, CDR1 is LNHNV and CDR2 YYDKDF (reference sequence). The CDR3 spans 18 residues. For the CDR3, the DNA is TGTGCCACCAGCAGAGATCTCGCGGGAGGCCCCAGGGGCAATGAGCAGTTCTTC. This codes for CATSRDLAGGPRGNEQFF.

The genes are TRBV14 and TRBJ1-6; D gene unclear. The CDR3 is 12 amino acids. V was trimmed by 3 bases and J by 8 bases, leaving 5 bases between them. Looked up from germline, CDR1 is SGHDN and CDR2 is FVKESK. CDR3 sequence: CASSHADSPLHF. The CDR3 region has the DNA TGTGCCAGCAGCCATGCAGATTCACCCCTCCACTTT.

This chain connects TRBV25-1 to TRBJ2-7, with a weak D call TRBD1 (5 bases). Per germline, CDR1 MGHDK and CDR2 SYGVNS. This CDR3 spans 11 amino acids. The V gene lost 1 base and the J gene lost 12 bases, with 10 bases spanning the gap. The CDR3 DNA reads as TGTGCCAGCAGTGAATGGGGCAGTTGGTACTTC. This codes for CASSEWGSWYF.

The rearrangement links TRBV3-1 (or the pseudogene TRBV3-2) to TRBJ2-2; 8 bases are a match to TRBD1. CDR3 length: 16 amino acids. Trimming removed 5 bases from V and 1 base from J; junction bases left unmatched: 6. Germline CDR1 is LGHDT and CDR2 is YNNKEL (reference sequence). The CDR3 sequence: CASSNRDRMNTGELFF. CDR3 nucleotides: TGTGCCAGCAGCAACCGGGACAGGATGAACACCGGGGAGCTGTTTTTT.

With regard to this clone: Other DNA sequences within the sample encode an identical CDR3. The chain employs TRBV19 and TRBJ2-5; 11 bases fit TRBD2. There are 14 residues in the CDR3. CDR1 is LNHDA and CDR2 is SQIVND in the germline V gene (reference sequence). V shed 5 bases, J shed 5 bases, and the junction held 4 bases outside the gene matches. The chain's CDR3 is CASSDTSGGETQYF. The CDR3 region has the DNA TGTGCCAGTAGTGACACTAGCGGGGGCGAGACCCAGTACTTC.

The chain is built from TRBV27 and TRBJ2-3, with TRBD2 identical over 12 bases. The CDR3 runs to 15 residues. The germline V gene encodes CDR1 MNHEY and CDR2 SMNVEV (reference sequence). The J segment lost 11 bases and the V segment lost 6 bases, leaving 12 bases of the junction unmatched. The CDR3 loop reads CASSRLAGARGEQYF. CDR3 DNA sequence: TGTGCCAGCAGCCGACTAGCGGGGGCCCGAGGGGAGCAGTATTTT.

The V call is TRBV30, the J call TRBJ2-7; the match to TRBD1 covers 9 bases. This CDR3 comprises 13 residues. The V segment lost 5 bases and the J segment 5 bases; nucleotides outside the gene matches: 7. Germline CDR1 reads GTSNPN; CDR2 reads SVGIG (reference sequence). The CDR3 DNA reads as TGTGCCTGGGCCGGGACAGGGTTCCACGAGCAGTACTTC. Translated, it gives CAWAGTGFHEQYF.

The rearrangement joins TRBV7-6 to TRBJ1-6; D possibly corresponds to TRBD1 (5 bases). CDR1 is SGHVS and CDR2 is FNYEAQ in the germline V gene. There are 15 residues in the CDR3. V was trimmed by 1 base and J by 7 bases, leaving 11 bases between them. The CDR3 DNA is TGTGCCAGCAGCTTAGGGGGGGGAAGCAATTCACCCCTCCACTTT. Translating it yields CASSLGGGSNSPLHF.

This clone was detected a few times. The chain links TRBV15 to TRBJ2-7; D is perhaps TRBD1 (5 bases). Germline V lookup: CDR1 LNHNV, CDR2 YYDKDF (reference sequence). The CDR3 spans 14 residues. V was pared by 0 bases and J by 7 bases, with 13 bases between. The CDR3 bases are TGTGCCACCAGCAGAGAAGGCAGGGTAGGGGAGCAGTACTTC. This encodes CATSREGRVGEQYF.

DNA for the CDR3: TGTGCCAGCAGTCCAGACAGGGTTACCTCTGGGGCCAACGTCCTGACTTTC. Protein: CASSPDRVTSGANVLTF. The gene calls are TRBV2 and TRBJ2-6, with 7 bases matching TRBD1. Germline CDR1 reads SNHLY; CDR2 reads FYNNEI. After removal of 5 bases from V and 0 bases from J, the junction contained 7 bases not matched to a gene. This CDR3 is 17 amino acids long.

The chain combines TRBV19 with TRBJ1-2, with D possibly being TRBD1 (5 bases). This CDR3 contains 14 residues. V gave up 1 base and J gave up 3 bases, with 9 bases separating them. Germline V gives CDR1 LNHDA, CDR2 SQIVND (reference sequence). The CDR3 DNA reads TGTGCCAGTAGTATAGTGTCCAGGGACTATGGCTACACCTTC. Its protein is CASSIVSRDYGYTF.

The chain links TRBV5-4 to TRBJ2-5; 8 bases are a match to TRBD2. This CDR3 is 16 amino acids long. The germline CDR1 and CDR2 sequences are SGHNT and YYREEE (reference sequence). V lost 3 bases to trimming and J lost 5 bases; unmatched junction nucleotides: 12. CDR3 coding DNA: TGTGCCAGCAGCTCCTCGGGACTAGGAGGGGGGGAGACCCAGTACTTC. Protein: CASSSSGLGGGETQYF.

The rearrangement links TRBV28 to TRBJ1-2, with TRBD1 as a possible D gene (5 bases). Germline CDR1 and CDR2: MDHEN and SYDVKM. The germline V and J ends were trimmed by 5 bases and 7 bases, with 14 bases remaining between them. The CDR3 has 13 amino acids. CDR3 residues: CASSSTLRGGYTF. DNA of the CDR3: TGTGCCAGCAGTAGCACCCTAAGGGGTGGCTACACCTTC.

The V gene is TRBV6-5, the J gene TRBJ1-1; no clear D gene. Trimming shortened V by 9 bases and J by 4 bases, and 12 bases separated the two germline ends. In germline, CDR1 is MNHEY, CDR2 SVGAGI. The CDR3 loop spans 12 amino acids. As DNA, the CDR3 is TGTGCCAGTAGTATGGGCTCCACTGAAGCTTTCTTT. It yields the protein CASSMGSTEAFF.

The V call is TRBV28, the J call TRBJ1-5, with D possibly TRBD1 on 6 matching bases. This CDR3 is built from 14 residues. Germline CDR1 and CDR2: MDHEN and SYDVKM. Trimming stripped 10 bases from V and 6 bases from J, with 19 bases between. The CDR3 loop reads CATRRGAGGQPQHF. The DNA for the CDR3 is TGTGCCACCCGCCGGGGGGCGGGGGGTCAGCCCCAGCATTTT.

The chain is built from TRBV18 and TRBJ2-2; 9 bases agree with TRBD2. Germline CDR1 and CDR2: KGHSH and LQKENI. CDR3 length equals 16 residues. V lost 1 base and J lost 4; bases outside the gene matches: 4. CDR3 region: CASSPLGLAVTGELFF. CDR3 bases: TGTGCCAGCTCACCACTGGGACTAGCCGTCACCGGGGAGCTGTTTTTT.